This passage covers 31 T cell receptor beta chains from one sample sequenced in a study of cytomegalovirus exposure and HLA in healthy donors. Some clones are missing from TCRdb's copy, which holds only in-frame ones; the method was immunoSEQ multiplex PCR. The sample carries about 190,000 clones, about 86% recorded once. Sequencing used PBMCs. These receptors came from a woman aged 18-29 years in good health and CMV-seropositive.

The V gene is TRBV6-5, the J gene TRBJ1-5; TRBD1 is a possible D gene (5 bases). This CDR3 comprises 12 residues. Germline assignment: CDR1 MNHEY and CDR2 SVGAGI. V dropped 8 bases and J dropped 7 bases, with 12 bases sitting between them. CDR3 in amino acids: CASGAGNQPQHF. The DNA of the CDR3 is TGTGCCAGCGGGGCAGGGAACCAGCCCCAGCATTTT.

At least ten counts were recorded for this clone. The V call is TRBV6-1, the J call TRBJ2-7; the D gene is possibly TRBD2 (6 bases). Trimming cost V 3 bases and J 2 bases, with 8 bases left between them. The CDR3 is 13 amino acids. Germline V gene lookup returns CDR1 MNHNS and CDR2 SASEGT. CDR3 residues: CASSDREAYEQYF. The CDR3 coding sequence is TGTGCCAGCAGTGACAGGGAGGCCTACGAGCAGTACTTC.

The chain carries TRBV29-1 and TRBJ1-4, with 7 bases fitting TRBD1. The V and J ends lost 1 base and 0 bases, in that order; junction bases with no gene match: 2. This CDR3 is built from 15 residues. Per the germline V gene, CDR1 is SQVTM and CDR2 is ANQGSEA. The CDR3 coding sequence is TGCAGCGTTGAAGTCGGGACAGCAACTAATGAAAAACTGTTTTTT. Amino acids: CSVEVGTATNEKLFF. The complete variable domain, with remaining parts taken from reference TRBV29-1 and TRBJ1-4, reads SAVISQKPSRDICQRGTSLTIQCQVDSQVTMMFWYRQQPGQSLTLIATANQGSEATYESGFVIDKFPISRPNLTFSTLTVSNMSPEDSSIYLCSVEVGTATNEKLFFGSGTQLSVL.

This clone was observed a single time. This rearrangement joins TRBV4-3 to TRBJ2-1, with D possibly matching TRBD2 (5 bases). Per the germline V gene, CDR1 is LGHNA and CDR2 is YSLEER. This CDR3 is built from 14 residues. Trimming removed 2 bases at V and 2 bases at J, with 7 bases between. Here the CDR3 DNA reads TGCGCCAGCAGCCAACTAGCAGCCTACAATGAGCAGTTCTTC. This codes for CASSQLAAYNEQFF.

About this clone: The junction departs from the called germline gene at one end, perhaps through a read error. CDR3 in DNA: TGTGCCAGCAGCTTGGGTACAGACAGCGTCCAACACTTC. It is translated as CASSLGTDSVQHF. The V and J genes are TRBV5-6 and TRBJ2-7; possible D gene TRBD1, 5 bases. The CDR3 has 13 residues. Germline values: CDR1 SGHDT, CDR2 YYEEEE.

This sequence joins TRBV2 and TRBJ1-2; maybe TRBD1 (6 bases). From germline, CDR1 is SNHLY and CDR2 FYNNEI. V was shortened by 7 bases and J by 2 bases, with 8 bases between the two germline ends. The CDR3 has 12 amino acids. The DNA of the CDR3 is TGTGCCAGCATTGGACAGAACTATGGCTACACCTTC. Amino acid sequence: CASIGQNYGYTF. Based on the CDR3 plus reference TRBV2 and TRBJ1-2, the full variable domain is EPEVTQTPSHQVTQMGQEVILRCVPISNHLYFYWYRQILGQKVEFLVSFYNNEISEKSEIFDDQFSVERPDGSNFTLKIRSTKLEDSAMYFCASIGQNYGYTFGSGTRLTVV.

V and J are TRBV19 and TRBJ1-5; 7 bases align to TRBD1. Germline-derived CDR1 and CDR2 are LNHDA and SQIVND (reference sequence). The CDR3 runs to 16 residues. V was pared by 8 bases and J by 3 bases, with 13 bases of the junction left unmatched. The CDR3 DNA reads TGTGCCAGTGGAGAGACAGGGATGTTATCCAATCAGCCCCAGCATTTT. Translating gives CASGETGMLSNQPQHF.

The CDR3 loop is CASSINRGFDEQYF. The CDR3 coding sequence is TGTGCCAGTAGTATAAACAGGGGATTTGACGAGCAGTACTTC. The J gene is TRBJ2-7, the V gene TRBV19, with TRBD1 identical over 7 bases. V dropped 2 bases and J dropped 5; count of bases not matched to a gene: 6. The CDR3 covers 14 residues. From germline, CDR1 is LNHDA and CDR2 SQIVND (reference sequence).

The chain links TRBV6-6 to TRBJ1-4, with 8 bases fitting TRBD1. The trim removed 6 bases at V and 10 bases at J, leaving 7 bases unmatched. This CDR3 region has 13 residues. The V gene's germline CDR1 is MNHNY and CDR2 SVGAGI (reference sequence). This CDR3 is CASSLAGGGKLFF. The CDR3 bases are TGTGCCAGCAGCCTCGCAGGGGGCGGAAAACTGTTTTTT.

The CDR3 region has the DNA TGCAGCGTTGAAGATCAACAGGGTAGAGACACTGAAGCTTTCTTT. It specifies CSVEDQQGRDTEAFF. The chain employs TRBV29-1 and TRBJ1-1; possible D gene TRBD1, 6 bases. The CDR3 loop spans 15 amino acids. The V gene's germline CDR1 is SQVTM and CDR2 ANQGSEA. The V end was cut by 0 bases, the J end by 3 bases, with 14 bases between. The full variable domain, rest sourced from reference TRBV29-1 and TRBJ1-1, is SAVISQKPSRDICQRGTSLTIQCQVDSQVTMMFWYRQQPGQSLTLIATANQGSEATYESGFVIDKFPISRPNLTFSTLTVSNMSPEDSSIYLCSVEDQQGRDTEAFFGQGTRLTVV.

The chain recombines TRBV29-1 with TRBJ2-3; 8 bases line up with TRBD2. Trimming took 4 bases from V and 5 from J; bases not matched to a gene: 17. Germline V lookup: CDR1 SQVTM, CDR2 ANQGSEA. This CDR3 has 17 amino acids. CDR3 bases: TGCAGCGTTGCCTCTAGCAGGGTGCGGGGGGCCTTAGATACGCAGTATTTT. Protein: CSVASSRVRGALDTQYF.

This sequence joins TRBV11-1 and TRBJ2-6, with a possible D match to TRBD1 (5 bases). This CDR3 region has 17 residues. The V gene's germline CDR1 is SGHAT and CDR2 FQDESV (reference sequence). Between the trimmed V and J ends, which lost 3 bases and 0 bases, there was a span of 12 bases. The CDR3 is CASSFSGQVSGANVLTF. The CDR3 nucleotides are TGTGCCAGCAGCTTTTCCGGACAAGTCTCTGGGGCCAACGTCCTGACTTTC. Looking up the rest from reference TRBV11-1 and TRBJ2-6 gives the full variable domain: EAEVAQSPRYKITEKSQAVAFWCDPISGHATLYWYRQILGQGPELLVQFQDESVVDDSQLPKDRFSAERLKGVDSTLKIQPAELGDSAMYLCASSFSGQVSGANVLTFGAGSRLTVL.

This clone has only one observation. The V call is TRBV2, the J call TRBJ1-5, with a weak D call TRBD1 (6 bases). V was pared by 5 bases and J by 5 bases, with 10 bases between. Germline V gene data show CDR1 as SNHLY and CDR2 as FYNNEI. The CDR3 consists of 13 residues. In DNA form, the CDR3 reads TGTGCCAGCAGTCAGGGGTCAGATCAGCCCCAGCATTTT. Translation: CASSQGSDQPQHF.

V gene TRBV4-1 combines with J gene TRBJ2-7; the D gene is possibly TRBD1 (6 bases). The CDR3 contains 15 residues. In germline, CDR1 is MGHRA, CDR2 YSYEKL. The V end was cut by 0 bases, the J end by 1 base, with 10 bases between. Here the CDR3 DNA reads TGCGCCAGCAGCCAAGAGCAGGGGATTTCCTACGAGCAGTACTTC. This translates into CASSQEQGISYEQYF.

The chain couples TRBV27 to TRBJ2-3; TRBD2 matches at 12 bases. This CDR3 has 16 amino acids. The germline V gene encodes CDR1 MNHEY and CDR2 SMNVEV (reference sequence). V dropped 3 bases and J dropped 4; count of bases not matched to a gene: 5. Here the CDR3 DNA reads TGTGCCAGCAGTTTTTTCCTAGCGGGGGGGCCAGATACGCAGTATTTT. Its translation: CASSFFLAGGPDTQYF.

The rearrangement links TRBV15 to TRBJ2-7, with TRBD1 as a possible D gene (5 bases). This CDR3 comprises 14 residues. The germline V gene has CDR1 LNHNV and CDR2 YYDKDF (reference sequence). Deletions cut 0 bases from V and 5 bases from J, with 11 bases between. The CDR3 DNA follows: TGTGCCACCAGCAGAGATTTTTTAGGGGACGAGCAGTACTTC. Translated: CATSRDFLGDEQYF.

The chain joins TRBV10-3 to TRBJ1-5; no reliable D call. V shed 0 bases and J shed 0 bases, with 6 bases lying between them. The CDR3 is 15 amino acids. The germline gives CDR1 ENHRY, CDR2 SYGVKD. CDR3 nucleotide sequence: TGTGCCATCAGTGAGTCTTCAGATAGCAATCAGCCCCAGCATTTT. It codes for CAISESSDSNQPQHF.

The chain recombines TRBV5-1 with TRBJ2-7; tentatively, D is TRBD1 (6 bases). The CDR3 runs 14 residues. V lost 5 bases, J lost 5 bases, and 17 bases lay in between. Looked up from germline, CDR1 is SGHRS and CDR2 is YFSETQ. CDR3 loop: CASSLSGDFHEQYF. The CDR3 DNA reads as TGCGCCAGCAGTTTGTCAGGGGATTTCCACGAGCAGTACTTC.

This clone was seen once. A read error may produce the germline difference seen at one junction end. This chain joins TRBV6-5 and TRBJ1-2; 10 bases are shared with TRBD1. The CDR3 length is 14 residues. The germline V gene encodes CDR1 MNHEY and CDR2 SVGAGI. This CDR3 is CASSSSGTGVLSAF. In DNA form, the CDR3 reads TGTGCCAGCAGTTCTTCCGGGACAGGGGTCTTGAGCGCCTTC.

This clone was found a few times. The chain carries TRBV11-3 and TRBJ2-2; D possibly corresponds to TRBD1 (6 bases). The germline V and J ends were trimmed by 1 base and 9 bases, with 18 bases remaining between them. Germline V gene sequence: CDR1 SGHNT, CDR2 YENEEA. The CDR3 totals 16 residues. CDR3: CASSLGNRDIRRELFF. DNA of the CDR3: TGTGCCAGCAGCTTAGGGAACCGGGACATCCGCCGGGAGCTGTTTTTT.

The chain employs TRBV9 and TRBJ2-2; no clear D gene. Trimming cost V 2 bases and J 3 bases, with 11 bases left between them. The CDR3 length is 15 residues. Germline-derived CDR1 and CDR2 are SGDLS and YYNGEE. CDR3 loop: CASSVAGSDTGELFF. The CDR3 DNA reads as TGTGCCAGCAGCGTGGCCGGGTCGGACACCGGGGAGCTGTTTTTT.

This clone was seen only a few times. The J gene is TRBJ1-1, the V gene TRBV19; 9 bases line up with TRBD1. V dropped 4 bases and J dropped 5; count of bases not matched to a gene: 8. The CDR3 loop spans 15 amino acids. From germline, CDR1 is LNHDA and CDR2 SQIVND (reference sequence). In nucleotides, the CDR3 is TGTGCCAGTAGTAGACGGGACAGGGATCTTACTGAAGCTTTCTTT. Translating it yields CASSRRDRDLTEAFF. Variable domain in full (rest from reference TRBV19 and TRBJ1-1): DGGITQSPKYLFRKEGQNVTLSCEQNLNHDAMYWYRQDPGQGLRLIYYSQIVNDFQKGDIAEGYSVSREKKESFPLTVTSAQKNPTAFYLCASSRRDRDLTEAFFGQGTRLTVV.

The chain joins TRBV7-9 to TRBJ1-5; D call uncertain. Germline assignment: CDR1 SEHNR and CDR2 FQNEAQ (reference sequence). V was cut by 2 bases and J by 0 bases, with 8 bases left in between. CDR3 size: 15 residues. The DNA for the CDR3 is TGTGCCAGCAGCTTAAGCCGACATAGCAATCAGCCCCAGCATTTT. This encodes CASSLSRHSNQPQHF.

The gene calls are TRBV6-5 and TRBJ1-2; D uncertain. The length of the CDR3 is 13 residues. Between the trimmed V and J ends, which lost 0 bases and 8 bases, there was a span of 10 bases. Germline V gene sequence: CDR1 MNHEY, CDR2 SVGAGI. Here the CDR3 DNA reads TGTGCCAGCAGTTACTCGATCCAGACAGGCTACACCTTC. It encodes CASSYSIQTGYTF.

Here the CDR3 reads CASSASSTGASGANVLTF. CDR3 nucleotides: TGTGCCAGCAGCGCCTCCTCGACAGGTGCCTCTGGGGCCAACGTCCTGACTTTC. The chain is built from TRBV9 and TRBJ2-6; D possibly corresponds to TRBD1 (6 bases). Germline CDR1 SGDLS, CDR2 YYNGEE. V was clipped by 3 bases and J by 0 bases, with 16 bases between them. CDR3 length: 18 residues.

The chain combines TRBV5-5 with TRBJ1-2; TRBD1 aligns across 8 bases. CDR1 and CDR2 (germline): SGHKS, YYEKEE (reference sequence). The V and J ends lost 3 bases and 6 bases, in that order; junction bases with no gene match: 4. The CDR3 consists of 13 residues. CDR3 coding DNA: TGTGCCAGCAGCTCCCCGACAGGGGATGGCTACACCTTC. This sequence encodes CASSSPTGDGYTF.

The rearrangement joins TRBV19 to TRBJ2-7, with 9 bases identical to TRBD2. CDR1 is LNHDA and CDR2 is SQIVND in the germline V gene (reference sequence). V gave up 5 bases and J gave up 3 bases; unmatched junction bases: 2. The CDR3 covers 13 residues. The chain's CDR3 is CASSFSGGYEQYF. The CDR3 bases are TGTGCCAGTAGTTTTAGCGGGGGCTACGAGCAGTACTTC.

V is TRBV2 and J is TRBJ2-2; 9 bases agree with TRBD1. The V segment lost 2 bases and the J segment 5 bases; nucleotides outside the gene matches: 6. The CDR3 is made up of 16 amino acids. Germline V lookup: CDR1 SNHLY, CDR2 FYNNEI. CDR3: CASSERGTGRTGELFF. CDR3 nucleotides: TGTGCCAGCAGTGAAAGAGGGACAGGGCGGACCGGGGAGCTGTTTTTT.

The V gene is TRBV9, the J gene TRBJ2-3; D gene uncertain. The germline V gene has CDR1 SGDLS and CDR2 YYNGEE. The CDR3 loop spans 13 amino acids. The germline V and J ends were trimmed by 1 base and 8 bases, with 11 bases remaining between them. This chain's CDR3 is CASSVFQESTQYF. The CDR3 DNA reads TGTGCCAGCAGCGTATTCCAAGAGAGTACGCAGTATTTT.

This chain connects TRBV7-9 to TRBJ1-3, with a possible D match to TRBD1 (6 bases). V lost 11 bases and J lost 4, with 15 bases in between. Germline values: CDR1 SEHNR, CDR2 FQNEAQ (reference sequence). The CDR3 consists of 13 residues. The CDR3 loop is CAAETQGGNTIYF. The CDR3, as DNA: TGTGCCGCCGAGACACAGGGAGGAAACACCATATATTTT.

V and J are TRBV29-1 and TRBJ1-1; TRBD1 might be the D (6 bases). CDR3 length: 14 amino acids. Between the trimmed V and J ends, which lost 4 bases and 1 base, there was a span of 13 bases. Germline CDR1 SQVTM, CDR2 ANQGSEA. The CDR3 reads CSVARTASNTEAFF. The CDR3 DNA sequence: TGCAGCGTTGCTCGGACAGCCTCGAACACTGAAGCTTTCTTT.